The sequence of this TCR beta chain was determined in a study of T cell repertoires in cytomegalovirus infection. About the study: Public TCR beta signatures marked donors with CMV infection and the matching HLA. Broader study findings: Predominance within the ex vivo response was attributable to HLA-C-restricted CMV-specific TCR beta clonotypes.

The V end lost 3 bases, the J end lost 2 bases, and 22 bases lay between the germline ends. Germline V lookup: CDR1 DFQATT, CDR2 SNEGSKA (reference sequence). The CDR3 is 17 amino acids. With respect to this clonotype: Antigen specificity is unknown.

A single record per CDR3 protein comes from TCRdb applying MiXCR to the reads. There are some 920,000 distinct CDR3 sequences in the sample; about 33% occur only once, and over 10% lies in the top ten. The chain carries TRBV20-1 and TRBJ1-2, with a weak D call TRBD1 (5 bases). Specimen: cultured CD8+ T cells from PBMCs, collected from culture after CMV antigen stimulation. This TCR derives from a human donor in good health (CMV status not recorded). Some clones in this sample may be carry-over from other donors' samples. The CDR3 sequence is CSARSISNWGENYGYTF. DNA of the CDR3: TGCAGTGCTAGGTCGATCAGCAACTGGGGGGAAAACTATGGCTACACCTTC.